The 22 T cell receptor beta chains listed next were all sequenced from one sample in a study of cytomegalovirus exposure and HLA in healthy donors. The PCR used 60 Vbeta and 13 Jbeta primers. The protocol was immunoSEQ multiplex PCR, while the TCRdb copy is restricted to in-frame clones and leaves out a portion. Of some 170,000 clones listed, 80% are singletons. Material for sequencing was PBMCs. The receptors originated from a man in his thirties or forties in good health and CMV-seronegative.

J is TRBJ1-1 and V is TRBV6-1; D is unresolved. Trimming stripped 2 bases from V and 4 bases from J, with 8 bases between. CDR3 length: 13 amino acids. Per the germline V gene, CDR1 is MNHNS and CDR2 is SASEGT. The CDR3 here is CASSESPSTEAFF. The CDR3 DNA follows: TGTGCCAGCAGTGAAAGTCCGAGCACTGAAGCTTTCTTT.

J is TRBJ2-3 and V is TRBV6-5; TRBD1 agrees at 7 bases. CDR1 is MNHEY, CDR2 SVGAGI, per germline. The CDR3 contains 16 residues. Trimming took 3 bases from V and 3 from J; bases not matched to a gene: 9. This CDR3 reads CASSYLGGQKTDTQYF. CDR3 in DNA: TGTGCCAGCAGTTATCTTGGGGGACAGAAGACAGATACGCAGTATTTT.

The chain uses TRBV15 and TRBJ2-1, with 10 bases matching TRBD1. V trimming: 1 base; J trimming: 5 bases; junction bases outside the gene matches: 5. This CDR3 region has 16 residues. The germline CDR1 and CDR2 sequences are LNHNV and YYDKDF (reference sequence). CDR3 in amino acids: CATSRGGQGRNNEQFF. The CDR3, as DNA: TGTGCCACCAGCAGAGGGGGACAGGGGCGAAACAATGAGCAGTTCTTC.

CDR3 sequence: CASSEDILFNRVTNEKLFF. Written as DNA, the CDR3 is TGTGCCAGCAGTGAAGATATTTTATTTAACAGGGTGACTAATGAAAAACTGTTTTTT. The chain uses TRBV6-1 and TRBJ1-4, with TRBD1 as a possible D gene (6 bases). The germline V gene encodes CDR1 MNHNS and CDR2 SASEGT. The germline V and J ends were trimmed by 1 base and 2 bases, with 20 bases remaining between them. The CDR3 covers 19 residues.

The V gene is TRBV28, the J gene TRBJ2-7; D may be TRBD1 (6 bases). The V end lost 7 bases, the J end lost 5 bases, and 12 bases lay between the germline ends. CDR3 length equals 12 residues. Germline V lookup: CDR1 MDHEN, CDR2 SYDVKM. CDR3 protein: CASMGAPHEQYF. In DNA form, the CDR3 reads TGTGCCAGCATGGGGGCCCCACACGAGCAGTACTTC.

V and J are TRBV5-1 and TRBJ1-3; no clear D gene. The CDR3 is 16 residues long. Germline loops: CDR1 SGHRS, CDR2 YFSETQ. V shed 4 bases and J shed 0 bases, with 14 bases lying between them. Here the CDR3 reads CASSQHGEGSGNTIYF. CDR3 in DNA: TGCGCCAGCAGCCAGCACGGGGAAGGCTCTGGAAACACCATATATTTT. The variable domain in full, with the rest retrieved from reference TRBV5-1 and TRBJ1-3, is KAGVTQTPRYLIKTRGQQVTLSCSPISGHRSVSWYQQTPGQGLQFLFEYFSETQRNKGNFPGRFSGRQFSNSRSEMNVSTLELGDSALYLCASSQHGEGSGNTIYFGEGSWLTVV.

This CDR3 reads CASTFTGDSYNEQFF. CDR3 sequence (DNA): TGCGCCAGCACCTTTACAGGGGACTCCTACAATGAGCAGTTCTTC. J is TRBJ2-1 and V is TRBV5-1, with 7 bases identical to TRBD1. Per germline, CDR1 SGHRS and CDR2 YFSETQ. This CDR3 is 15 amino acids long. Trimming removed 6 bases from V and 0 bases from J; junction bases left unmatched: 6.

CDR3 nucleotides: TGTGCCAGCAGCTCGACGGTGGCCGGGGGGACCGGGGAGCTGTTTTTT. It encodes CASSSTVAGGTGELFF. The chain has TRBV5-6 and TRBJ2-2; TRBD2 matches 7 bases. Germline V CDR1 and CDR2: SGHDT, YYEEEE. Unmatched junction bases numbered 10, after V lost 3 bases and J lost 5 bases. The CDR3 runs 16 residues.

This chain joins TRBV6-5 and TRBJ2-6, with 8 bases identical to TRBD2. The CDR3 runs to 15 residues. Trimming cost V 4 bases and J 2 bases; bases outside gene matches: 1. Germline values: CDR1 MNHEY, CDR2 SVGAGI. The CDR3 loop reads CASSSGGAGANVLTF. The CDR3 nucleotides are TGTGCCAGCAGTTCCGGGGGGGCTGGGGCCAACGTCCTGACTTTC.

This chain uses TRBV27 with TRBJ1-2; tentative D call: TRBD1 (5 bases). There are 17 residues in the CDR3. The germline CDR1 and CDR2 sequences are MNHEY and SMNVEV (reference sequence). The V end was cut by 1 base, the J end by 3 bases, with 18 bases between. The CDR3 DNA is TGTGCCAGCAGTTTATATTTGATCCAGGGAACCCACTATGGCTACACCTTC. Amino acids: CASSLYLIQGTHYGYTF.

V is TRBV6-1 and J is TRBJ2-1; possibly TRBD1 for D (6 bases). Trimming cost V 11 bases and J 4 bases, with 18 bases left between them. CDR3 length equals 14 residues. Germline V gene data show CDR1 as MNHNS and CDR2 as SASEGT. CDR3 sequence: CAVGEDRLYNEQFF. The CDR3 nucleotides are TGTGCCGTGGGGGAAGACAGGTTATACAATGAGCAGTTCTTC.

This sequence joins TRBV7-2 and TRBJ2-7; 7 bases map to TRBD2. Germline lookup yields CDR1 SGHTA and CDR2 FQGNSA. The CDR3 consists of 15 residues. After removal of 6 bases from V and 5 bases from J, the junction contained 13 bases not matched to a gene. This CDR3 is CASSSRGAGWDEQYF. The CDR3 DNA reads TGTGCCAGCAGTTCCCGGGGAGCGGGATGGGACGAGCAGTACTTC.

The chain employs TRBV20-1 and TRBJ2-7; possible D gene TRBD1, 5 bases. V dropped 4 bases and J dropped 7 bases, with 8 bases sitting between them. The CDR3 length is 10 residues. Germline-derived CDR1 and CDR2 are DFQATT and SNEGSKA (reference sequence). The CDR3 DNA reads as TGCAGTGCTATTGACAGAGAGCAGTACTTC. Amino acid sequence: CSAIDREQYF.

The chain uses TRBV2 and TRBJ1-5; no clear D. The length of the CDR3 is 15 residues. Looked up from germline, CDR1 is SNHLY and CDR2 is FYNNEI. Trimming stripped 1 base from V and 3 bases from J, with 10 bases between. CDR3 nucleotides: TGTGCCAGCAGTGAAGTCGGACGGGACAATCAGCCCCAGCATTTT. Translating gives CASSEVGRDNQPQHF.

The rearrangement links TRBV2 to TRBJ2-7; 13 positions agree with TRBD2. Germline V gives CDR1 SNHLY, CDR2 FYNNEI. This CDR3 is 16 amino acids long. Unmatched junction bases numbered 7, after V lost 6 bases and J lost 2 bases. The CDR3 region has the DNA TGTGCCAGCAGCGGGTCTGGGACTAGCGGGACCTACGAGCAGTACTTC. Its translation: CASSGSGTSGTYEQYF.

The rearrangement links TRBV2 to TRBJ1-4; D not certain. The germline gives CDR1 SNHLY, CDR2 FYNNEI. V was pared by 7 bases and J by 12 bases, with 21 bases between. The CDR3 totals 14 residues. The CDR3 nucleotides are TGTGCCAGCATCCAATACAGCGGAGTTCGAGAACTGTTTTTT. Encoded protein: CASIQYSGVRELFF.

The CDR3 DNA follows: TGCAGCGTTGCCGGTGGGGCGGACTATGGCTACACCTTC. Protein product: CSVAGGADYGYTF. J is TRBJ1-2 and V is TRBV29-1, with D maybe TRBD1 (5 bases). The V gene lost 4 bases and the J gene lost 3 bases, with 12 bases spanning the gap. Germline V lookup: CDR1 SQVTM, CDR2 ANQGSEA. The CDR3 has 13 residues.

The V gene is TRBV6-1, the J gene TRBJ1-2; D ambiguous. CDR3 size: 14 residues. The germline CDR1 and CDR2 sequences are MNHNS and SASEGT. V was trimmed by 6 bases and J by 5 bases, leaving 16 bases between them. CDR3 DNA sequence: TGTGCCAGCAGATCCGCCTCAATCTATTATGGCTACACCTTC. Protein product: CASRSASIYYGYTF.

This clone appeared once. The genes are TRBV27 and TRBJ2-7; TRBD1 might be the D (6 bases). The length of the CDR3 is 15 residues. Per germline, CDR1 MNHEY and CDR2 SMNVEV (reference sequence). The V end was cut by 5 bases, the J end by 2 bases, with 16 bases between. The CDR3 region has the DNA TGTGCCAGCAGTGAGTTCGACAGGCTTACCTACGAGCAGTACTTC. As protein: CASSEFDRLTYEQYF.

This clone occurred a few times. V gene TRBV6-1 combines with J gene TRBJ2-1; D remains unclear. CDR1 MNHNS and CDR2 SASEGT come from the germline V gene. Trimming shortened V by 4 bases and J by 1 base, and 5 bases separated the two germline ends. CDR3 length: 13 amino acids. The CDR3 region is CASSVTSYNEQFF. Written as DNA, the CDR3 is TGTGCCAGCAGTGTTACATCCTACAATGAGCAGTTCTTC.

CDR3 region: CASSSTSGIEQFF. In nucleotides, the CDR3 is TGTGCCAGCAGTTCTACCTCCGGGATCGAGCAGTTCTTC. The V gene is TRBV11-2, the J gene TRBJ2-1; perhaps TRBD2 as D (5 bases). Trimming shortened V by 6 bases and J by 10 bases, and 16 bases separated the two germline ends. This CDR3 is built from 13 residues. Germline CDR1 and CDR2: SGHAT and FQNNGV.

This sequence joins TRBV4-1 and TRBJ2-1; tentative D call: TRBD2 (5 bases). Germline CDR1 and CDR2: MGHRA and YSYEKL. Between the trimmed V and J ends, which lost 3 bases and 10 bases, there was a span of 10 bases. CDR3 length: 12 amino acids. The CDR3 DNA sequence: TGCGCCAGCAGCCATATGGGCGGGGAGCAGTTCTTC. Protein: CASSHMGGEQFF.